The 15 T cell receptor beta chains in this list originate from one sample, sequenced in a study of cytomegalovirus exposure and HLA in healthy donors. Primers included in the PCR were 60 Vbeta and 13 Jbeta primers. Using immunoSEQ multiplex PCR, the repertoire was profiled, and TCRdb retains in-frame clones only, with some absent. The table lists 210,000 or so clones, approximately 80% of them singletons. The source material was PBMCs. Source of these receptors: a boy aged 2 to 10 in good health and CMV-seronegative.

This chain connects TRBV19 to TRBJ2-7; 8 bases align to TRBD1. Looked up from germline, CDR1 is LNHDA and CDR2 is SQIVND (reference sequence). The CDR3 totals 13 residues. Unmatched junction bases numbered 3, after V lost 5 bases and J lost 3 bases. The CDR3 DNA is TGTGCCAGTAGTCCAGGGGGCTTCTACGAGCAGTACTTC. It translates to CASSPGGFYEQYF.

V usage is TRBV19 and J usage is TRBJ1-2, with D uncertain. V lost 2 bases and J lost 1, with 8 bases in between. CDR1 and CDR2 from the germline V gene are LNHDA and SQIVND (reference sequence). The CDR3 loop spans 14 amino acids. CDR3 sequence (DNA): TGTGCCAGTAGTATAAGCTACAGTAACTATGGCTACACCTTC. Protein sequence: CASSISYSNYGYTF.

This clone was recorded a few times. V usage is TRBV4-1 and J usage is TRBJ1-1; 8 bases agree with TRBD1. Germline values: CDR1 MGHRA, CDR2 YSYEKL. CDR3 length: 14 amino acids. After removal of 4 bases from V and 1 base from J, the junction contained 2 bases not matched to a gene. This CDR3 is CASSPTGGNTEAFF. Here the CDR3 DNA reads TGCGCCAGCAGCCCAACAGGGGGGAACACTGAAGCTTTCTTT.

This rearrangement joins TRBV11-2 to TRBJ2-5; TRBD1 is a possible D gene (6 bases). From germline, CDR1 is SGHAT and CDR2 FQNNGV. Trimming removed 6 bases at V and 7 bases at J, with 18 bases between. The CDR3 spans 14 residues. CDR3 sequence: CASSSITGLGTQYF. The DNA for the CDR3 is TGTGCCAGCAGTTCTATCACAGGGCTTGGGACCCAGTACTTC.

The rearrangement uses TRBV5-1 and TRBJ2-2, with TRBD1 identical over 9 bases. The CDR3 is 15 residues long. The trim removed 2 bases at V and 8 bases at J, leaving 7 bases unmatched. In germline, CDR1 is SGHRS, CDR2 YFSETQ. The CDR3 sequence: CASSFSQGAGGELFF. The CDR3 nucleotides read TGCGCCAGCAGCTTCTCACAGGGGGCAGGTGGGGAGCTGTTTTTT.

The sample holds a few counts of this clone. The V gene is TRBV7-8, the J gene TRBJ1-5; D is unresolved. This CDR3 has 15 amino acids. V was shortened by 5 bases and J by 0 bases, with 11 bases between the two germline ends. Germline values: CDR1 SGHVS, CDR2 FQNEAQ. The CDR3 bases are TGTGCCAGCAGCGTAACCCAGGTTAGCAATCAGCCCCAGCATTTT. Translation gives CASSVTQVSNQPQHF.

This clone was detected only once. The V gene is TRBV2, the J gene TRBJ2-2; D not resolved. The CDR3 consists of 13 residues. Trimming removed 7 bases at V and 4 bases at J, with 10 bases between. Germline V gene data show CDR1 as SNHLY and CDR2 as FYNNEI. In nucleotides, the CDR3 is TGTGCCAGCAATTTACTGAGCACCGGGGAGCTGTTTTTT. It specifies CASNLLSTGELFF.

The rearrangement joins TRBV7-8 to TRBJ2-7, with TRBD2 identical over 8 bases. The junction had 13 bases not matched to a gene; V was cut back by 1 base and J by 5 bases. Germline CDR1 is SGHVS and CDR2 is FQNEAQ. CDR3 length: 17 amino acids. The CDR3, as DNA: TGTGCCAGCAGCTTAGGCGGGAGGCCCTATTCCACTCACGAGCAGTACTTC. Translation: CASSLGGRPYSTHEQYF. Supplemented by reference TRBV7-8 and TRBJ2-7, the full variable domain reads GAGVSQSPRYKVAKRGQDVALRCDPISGHVSLFWYQQALGQGPEFLTYFQNEAQLDKSGLPSDRFFAERPEGSVSTLKIQRTQQEDSAVYLCASSLGGRPYSTHEQYFGPGTRLTVT.

The V and J genes are TRBV10-3 and TRBJ2-2, with 13 bases aligning to TRBD2. The J segment lost 3 bases and the V segment lost 7 bases, leaving 11 bases of the junction unmatched. Per the germline V gene, CDR1 is ENHRY and CDR2 is SYGVKD. The CDR3 runs to 18 residues. In DNA, the CDR3 is TGTGCCATCACGGGGAGGACTAGCGGGGGAGCGGACACCGGGGAGCTGTTTTTT. Encoded protein: CAITGRTSGGADTGELFF.

The chain recombines TRBV27 with TRBJ1-2; TRBD1 matches at 8 bases. V was pared by 2 bases and J by 4 bases, with 9 bases of the junction left unmatched. Germline lookup yields CDR1 MNHEY and CDR2 SMNVEV (reference sequence). CDR3 length equals 16 residues. The CDR3 DNA follows: TGTGCCAGCAGTTTACTCCCCCAGGGGGCGGTCTATGGCTACACCTTC. Amino acid sequence: CASSLLPQGAVYGYTF.

The chain links TRBV6-1 to TRBJ2-7; D not certain. V was shortened by 10 bases and J by 0 bases, with 10 bases between the two germline ends. CDR3 length equals 12 residues. The germline gives CDR1 MNHNS, CDR2 SASEGT. In DNA form, the CDR3 reads TGTGCCACCCCTTCCCCCTCCTACGAGCAGTACTTC. This encodes CATPSPSYEQYF.

This chain links TRBV5-1 with TRBJ1-1, with 9 bases fitting TRBD1. V gave up 3 bases and J gave up 1 base; unmatched junction bases: 4. This CDR3 has 15 residues. From germline, CDR1 is SGHRS and CDR2 YFSETQ. The CDR3 coding sequence is TGCGCCAGCAGCTCCCCGGGACAGGGGAACACTGAAGCTTTCTTT. Protein: CASSSPGQGNTEAFF.

The gene calls are TRBV2 and TRBJ2-1; 10 bases fit TRBD2. The ends lost 1 base at V and 2 bases at J; junction bases unmatched: 5. Germline V gene sequence: CDR1 SNHLY, CDR2 FYNNEI. CDR3 size: 17 residues. CDR3: CASSEGTSGDAYNEQFF. The CDR3 DNA reads as TGTGCCAGCAGTGAAGGAACTAGCGGGGACGCCTACAATGAGCAGTTCTTC.

The chain uses TRBV11-1 and TRBJ2-3, with D tentatively TRBD2 (6 bases). There are 14 residues in the CDR3. From germline, CDR1 is SGHAT and CDR2 FQDESV (reference sequence). V was shortened by 0 bases and J by 5 bases, with 9 bases between the two germline ends. The CDR3 protein is CASSLAGGVDTQYF. CDR3 bases: TGTGCCAGCAGCTTAGCGGGGGGAGTAGATACGCAGTATTTT.

Only a few counts were recorded for this clone. This rearrangement joins TRBV5-6 to TRBJ1-1, with D unclear. Germline CDR1 reads SGHDT; CDR2 reads YYEEEE. CDR3 length equals 13 residues. With 2 bases removed from V and 0 bases from J, the gap between germline ends came to 5 bases. The CDR3 DNA is TGTGCCAGCAGCTTACAGATGAACACTGAAGCTTTCTTT. Translated, it gives CASSLQMNTEAFF. Using reference TRBV5-6 and TRBJ1-1 for the parts outside the CDR3, the full variable domain is DAGVTQSPTHLIKTRGQQVTLRCSPKSGHDTVSWYQQALGQGPQFIFQYYEEEERQRGNFPDRFSGHQFPNYSSELNVNALLLGDSALYLCASSLQMNTEAFFGQGTRLTVV.